Below, 6 T cell receptor gamma chains from the same sample are listed, as sequenced in a study of gamma-delta chains in newborns, infants, children. TCRdb re-called the reads with CATT. The data contain 1,000 to 1,500 gamma-chain clones, 60% to 70% of them singletons. The sample comprised blood. All receptors come from a child who was a newborn, infant or young child, either healthy, febrile or measles-vaccinated (not recorded which).

This clone was seen a handful of times. The V call is TRGV2, the J call TRGJ1 or TRGJ2. J was trimmed by 8 bases and V by 4 bases; bases with no gene match: 5. CDR3 length: 11 amino acids. Germline assignment: CDR1 EGSNGY and CDR2 YDSYNSKV. Written as DNA, the CDR3 is TGTGCCACCTGGGATCGGCATAAGAAACTCTTT. It encodes CATWDRHKKLF.

As regards this clone: This same CDR3 is encoded by further DNA sequences in the sample. The chain joins TRGV9 to TRGJP. TCRdb gives no J gene; it was assigned here by matching the DNA to germline. The trim removed 6 bases at V and 3 bases at J, leaving 2 bases unmatched. Germline V gene sequence: CDR1 GITISATS, CDR2 ISYDGTV (reference sequence). CDR3 length: 15 residues. The CDR3 loop reads CALWTQELGKKIKVF. As DNA, the CDR3 is TGTGCCTTGTGGACGCAAGAGTTGGGCAAAAAAATCAAGGTATTT.

The gene calls are TRGV9 and TRGJP. The J gene is not listed in TCRdb, so it was assigned here from a DNA match to germline. Trimming removed 0 bases from V and 8 bases from J; junction bases left unmatched: 10. This CDR3 has 18 residues. CDR1 GITISATS and CDR2 ISYDGTV come from the germline V gene (reference sequence). Written as DNA, the CDR3 is TGTGCCTTGTGGGAGGTGACCCCCAAGCAGTTGGGCAAAAAAATCAAGGTATTT. The encoded protein is CALWEVTPKQLGKKIKVF.

The rearrangement joins TRGV3 to TRGJP2. TCRdb offers no J gene call, so here the DNA was matched to germline to obtain one. Germline V gene data show CDR1 as VTNTFY and CDR2 as YDVSTARD (reference sequence). Trimming removed 0 bases from V and 2 bases from J; junction bases left unmatched: 9. The CDR3 covers 17 residues. The CDR3 is CATWDRAGGSSDWIKTF. The CDR3 DNA is TGTGCCACCTGGGACAGGGCGGGGGGGAGTAGTGATTGGATCAAGACGTTT.

This clone occurred a few times. Other DNA sequences in this specimen translate into the identical CDR3. The chain combines TRGV9 with TRGJP. No J gene was available from TCRdb, and it was assigned here by a germline match of the DNA. The CDR3 has 16 residues. V shed 3 bases and J 4 bases; nucleotides not matched to a gene: 3. Germline CDR1 GITISATS, CDR2 ISYDGTV (reference sequence). The CDR3 spells CALWESQELGKKIKVF. The CDR3 DNA sequence: TGTGCCTTGTGGGAGTCTCAAGAGTTGGGCAAAAAAATCAAGGTATTT.

The chain has TRGV2 and TRGJ1 or TRGJ2. No J segment appears in TCRdb, so it was assigned here by matching the sequence to germline. The CDR3 sequence is 12 residues long. Germline loops: CDR1 EGSNGY, CDR2 YDSYNSKV. The CDR3 spells CARNGPNYKKLF. CDR3 DNA sequence: TGTGCTAGAAACGGGCCAAATTATAAGAAACTCTTT.